Below, 4 T cell receptor beta chains from the same sample are listed, as sequenced in a study of T cells in tuberculosis. Thawed, overnight-rested PBMC were stained with GMM-loaded CD1B tetramer, viability dye and anti-CD3, then sorted. The CD1B tetramers carried C32 glucose monomycolate purified from Rhodococcus equi. Assay used: immunoSEQ multiplex PCR; TCRdb lists only in-frame clones, some missing. The repertoire holds approximately 59,000 clones, with around 81% as singletons. Sequencing used CD1b-GMM tetramer-negative cells sorted from PBMCs. The receptors originated from an adult woman with latent tuberculosis.

The rearrangement joins TRBV18 to TRBJ1-4, with TRBD1 matching 10 bases. CDR3 size: 14 residues. Germline-derived CDR1 and CDR2 are KGHSH and LQKENI. With V trimmed by 3 bases and J by 7 bases, 2 bases remained unmatched. The CDR3 reads CASSPGTGAEKLFF. The CDR3 DNA reads TGTGCCAGCTCACCCGGGACAGGGGCTGAAAAACTGTTTTTT.

This chain joins TRBV19 and TRBJ2-3, with 11 bases lining up with TRBD2. With 5 bases clipped from V and 7 bases from J, the junction kept 8 bases outside the gene matches. Germline assignment: CDR1 LNHDA and CDR2 SQIVND (reference sequence). This CDR3 has 15 amino acids. CDR3 DNA: TGTGCCAGTAGTCCAATAGCGGGAGGGCCCAATACGCAGTATTTT. It yields the protein CASSPIAGGPNTQYF.

The rearrangement joins TRBV19 to TRBJ2-1; 9 nucleotides match TRBD2. Germline loops: CDR1 LNHDA, CDR2 SQIVND (reference sequence). V shed 4 bases and J 1 base; nucleotides not matched to a gene: 8. This CDR3 is built from 17 residues. The CDR3 loop reads CASSTLRSGGSYNEQFF. DNA of the CDR3: TGTGCCAGTAGTACCCTTAGGAGCGGGGGGTCCTACAATGAGCAGTTCTTC.

This clone was seen only a few times. The J gene is TRBJ2-7, the V gene TRBV10-2; TRBD1 aligns across 8 bases. The CDR3 is 13 amino acids. The germline CDR1 and CDR2 sequences are WSHSY and SAAADI. Trimming removed 8 bases from V and 5 bases from J; junction bases left unmatched: 8. The CDR3 nucleotides are TGCGCCAGCCGCCCCGGACAGGGAAACGAGCAGTACTTC. Translating gives CASRPGQGNEQYF.